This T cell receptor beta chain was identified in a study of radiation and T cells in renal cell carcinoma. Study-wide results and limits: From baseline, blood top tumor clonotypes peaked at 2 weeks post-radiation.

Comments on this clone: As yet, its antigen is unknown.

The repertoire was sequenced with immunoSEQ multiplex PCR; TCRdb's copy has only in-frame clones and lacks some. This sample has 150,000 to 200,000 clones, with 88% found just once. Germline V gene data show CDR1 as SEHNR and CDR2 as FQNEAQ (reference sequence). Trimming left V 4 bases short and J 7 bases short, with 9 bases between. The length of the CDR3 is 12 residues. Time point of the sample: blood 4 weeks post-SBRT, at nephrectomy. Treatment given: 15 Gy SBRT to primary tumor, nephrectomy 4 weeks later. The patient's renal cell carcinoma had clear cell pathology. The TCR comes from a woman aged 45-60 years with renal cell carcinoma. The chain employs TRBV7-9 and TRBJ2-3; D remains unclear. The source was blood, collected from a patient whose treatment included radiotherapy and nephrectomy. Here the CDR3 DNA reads TGTGCCAGCAGCTCCGAACCCTATACGCAGTATTTT. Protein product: CASSSEPYTQYF. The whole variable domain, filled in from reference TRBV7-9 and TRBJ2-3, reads DTGVSQNPRHKITKRGQNVTFRCDPISEHNRLYWYRQTLGQGPEFLTYFQNEAQLEKSRLLSDRFSAERPKGSFSTLEIQRTEQGDSAMYLCASSSEPYTQYFGPGTRLTVL.